Described below is a single T cell receptor (beta chain) sequence and its context. Germline values: CDR1 MDHEN, CDR2 SYDVKM. This CDR3 spans 14 amino acids. Trimming removed 8 bases at V and 0 bases at J, with 12 bases between. Repertoires were generated with immunoSEQ multiplex PCR, while TCRdb's copy carries only in-frame clones and drops some. The sample records 200,000 to 300,000 clones, around 81% being singletons. This sample is drawn from a study of blood T cell repertoires in COVID-19. Whole-study context: Specimens from acute and convalescent COVID-19 originated in the United States, Italy and Spain. Sources were T cells, B-cell-depleted T cells, or PBMCs; the material itself was cDNA or gDNA.

The sample consisted of peripheral blood. The origin of this receptor is a woman at least 80 years old with COVID-19, enrolled during active disease. This rearrangement joins TRBV28 to TRBJ2-3; D not resolved. CDR3 coding DNA: TGTGCCAGCCAGTGGTCATCTAGCACAGATACGCAGTATTTT. The encoded protein is CASQWSSSTDTQYF. Drawing the rest from reference TRBV28 and TRBJ2-3, the complete variable domain is DVKVTQSSRYLVKRTGEKVFLECVQDMDHENMFWYRQDPGLGLRLIYFSYDVKMKEKGDIPEGYSVSREKKERFSLILESASTNQTSMYLCASQWSSSTDTQYFGPGTRLTVL.